A single sample gave rise to the 28 T cell receptor beta chains below, sequenced in a study of blood T cell repertoires in COVID-19 (dated by TCRdb to about 2020). Receptors were amplified or captured by the immunoSEQ multiplex PCR assay. TCRdb took over this immuneACCESS table, retaining in-frame rearrangements with V and J assigned. Such tables are incomplete; in checked studies, under half of the missing clones stem from an unresolved V gene, and the remainder is unexplained. The sample profile shows 60,000 or so clones; around 83% of them were found once. The ten largest clones add up to approximately 21% of the sample. The sample was peripheral blood. The receptors derive from a young man with COVID-19, enrolled during active disease.

This chain uses TRBV11-3 with TRBJ2-3; D is unresolved. CDR3 length equals 17 residues. Per germline, CDR1 SGHNT and CDR2 YENEEA. The V gene lost 1 base and the J gene lost 2 bases, with 16 bases spanning the gap. The CDR3 coding sequence is TGTGCCAGCAGCTTAGGTGGAGCCTCGATAAACACAGATACGCAGTATTTT. The encoded protein is CASSLGGASINTDTQYF.

V and J are TRBV7-2 and TRBJ2-5, with 8 bases aligning to TRBD2. The CDR3 is 14 amino acids. Germline CDR1 is SGHTA and CDR2 is FQGNSA. The ends lost 5 bases at V and 4 bases at J; junction bases unmatched: 6. CDR3 protein: CASSNSGIRETQYF. The CDR3 DNA reads as TGTGCCAGCAGCAATAGCGGGATTAGAGAGACCCAGTACTTC.

V is TRBV6-1 and J is TRBJ2-1; 15 bases line up with TRBD2. The CDR3 covers 18 residues. Germline trimming cut 3 bases from V and 1 base from J; bases unmatched to any gene: 4. Germline V gene sequence: CDR1 MNHNS, CDR2 SASEGT. In DNA, the CDR3 is TGTGCCAGCAGTGAGGGACTAGCGGGAGGAGGGTCCTACAATGAGCAGTTCTTC. Translated: CASSEGLAGGGSYNEQFF.

The chain uses TRBV7-6 and TRBJ1-5, with 7 bases identical to TRBD1. Germline values: CDR1 SGHVS, CDR2 FNYEAQ. The CDR3 consists of 18 residues. Trimming removed 1 base from V and 6 bases from J; junction bases left unmatched: 15. In DNA form, the CDR3 reads TGTGCCAGCAGCTTAGAAGGCCCGGGCAGGGGGATTGGTCAGCCCCAGCATTTT. Protein: CASSLEGPGRGIGQPQHF.

By share, this clone ranks as medium-sized. V and J are TRBV19 and TRBJ2-7; 9 bases map to TRBD1. Germline V gene lookup returns CDR1 LNHDA and CDR2 SQIVND (reference sequence). The CDR3 length is 12 residues. V trimming: 6 bases; J trimming: 5 bases; junction bases outside the gene matches: 2. In nucleotides, the CDR3 is TGTGCCAGTAGCCGACAGGGGGACGAGCAGTACTTC. This translates into CASSRQGDEQYF.

In its sample, this clone was seen many times. The V and J genes are TRBV30 and TRBJ1-2; maybe TRBD1 (5 bases). This CDR3 is built from 13 residues. The germline V gene has CDR1 GTSNPN and CDR2 SVGIG (reference sequence). Trimming pared 3 bases from V and 2 bases from J, leaving 10 bases between. The CDR3 loop is CAWRTGKNYGYTF. The CDR3 DNA sequence: TGTGCCTGGAGAACAGGCAAAAACTATGGCTACACCTTC.

V and J are TRBV30 and TRBJ2-2, with D uncertain. The CDR3 contains 12 residues. The ends were cut back, 4 bases at V and 2 bases at J, with 5 bases in the middle. The germline V gene encodes CDR1 GTSNPN and CDR2 SVGIG (reference sequence). In nucleotides, the CDR3 is TGTGCCTGGACGGTTAACACCGGGGAGCTGTTTTTT. Residues: CAWTVNTGELFF.

V and J are TRBV7-2 and TRBJ2-5; no reliable D call. V lost 2 bases to trimming and J lost 2 bases, with 12 bases between them. Germline CDR1 reads SGHTA; CDR2 reads FQGNSA. The CDR3 extends over 15 amino acids. CDR3 amino acids: CASSLPLTEQETQYF. In nucleotides, the CDR3 is TGTGCCAGCAGCTTACCCCTTACAGAACAAGAGACCCAGTACTTC.

V usage is TRBV10-3 and J usage is TRBJ2-5, with TRBD1 as a possible D gene (7 bases). Trimming pared 3 bases from V and 5 bases from J, leaving 13 bases between. This CDR3 has 14 amino acids. The germline V gene encodes CDR1 ENHRY and CDR2 SYGVKD. The CDR3 DNA sequence: TGTGCCATCAGTGAAGGAGGGGGCGTGGAGACCCAGTACTTC. This translates into CAISEGGGVETQYF.

This sequence joins TRBV19 and TRBJ1-1; D might be TRBD1 (5 bases). Per germline, CDR1 LNHDA and CDR2 SQIVND (reference sequence). V was pared by 2 bases and J by 1 base, with 8 bases between. CDR3 length: 14 amino acids. CDR3 DNA sequence: TGTGCCAGTAGTATACGTCAGGGGAACACTGAAGCTTTCTTT. It specifies CASSIRQGNTEAFF.

V usage is TRBV10-2 and J usage is TRBJ1-3; D uncertain. Germline V gene data show CDR1 as WSHSY and CDR2 as SAAADI. Trimming removed 4 bases at V and 0 bases at J, with 13 bases between. The CDR3 contains 16 residues. The CDR3 bases are TGCGCCAGCAGTGTTGGAACAGCATTCTCTGGAAACACCATATATTTT. This codes for CASSVGTAFSGNTIYF.

This clone was counted a single time. The chain recombines TRBV28 with TRBJ2-7; unclear D gene. This CDR3 comprises 16 residues. The V gene's germline CDR1 is MDHEN and CDR2 SYDVKM. The V end lost 6 bases, the J end lost 0 bases, and 18 bases lay between the germline ends. The CDR3 bases are TGTGCCAGCAGCCTAAATTCCGTTGCGGCCTCCTACGAGCAGTACTTC. Translating gives CASSLNSVAASYEQYF.

This sequence joins TRBV4-1 and TRBJ1-6, with TRBD1 matching 8 bases. The CDR3 loop spans 15 amino acids. V gave up 0 bases and J gave up 10 bases; unmatched junction bases: 5. Germline V lookup: CDR1 MGHRA, CDR2 YSYEKL. The CDR3 bases are TGCGCCAGCAGCCAAGAAGGACAGGGCGGATCACCCCTCCACTTT. Its protein product is CASSQEGQGGSPLHF.

The genes are TRBV9 and TRBJ1-6; 7 positions match TRBD1. The trim removed 7 bases at V and 8 bases at J, leaving 6 bases unmatched. The germline V gene encodes CDR1 SGDLS and CDR2 YYNGEE. The CDR3 runs to 13 residues. The CDR3 spells CASSGTVDSPLHF. The CDR3 DNA sequence: TGTGCCAGCTCCGGGACAGTGGATTCACCCCTCCACTTT.

The chain couples TRBV3-1 (or the pseudogene TRBV3-2) to TRBJ2-1; TRBD1 matches 11 bases. Germline V lookup: CDR1 LGHDT, CDR2 YNNKEL (reference sequence). The V and J ends lost 4 bases and 4 bases, in that order; junction bases with no gene match: 3. This CDR3 comprises 15 residues. The CDR3 sequence: CASSPGQGGYNEQFF. The CDR3 DNA follows: TGTGCCAGCAGCCCGGGACAGGGGGGGTACAATGAGCAGTTCTTC.

The sample holds a few counts of this clone. This sequence joins TRBV18 and TRBJ1-5, with D unclear. The CDR3 is 14 amino acids. V gave up 2 bases and J gave up 3 bases, with 8 bases separating them. The germline gives CDR1 KGHSH, CDR2 LQKENI. For the CDR3, the DNA is TGTGCCAGCTCACCAGGCAGAAACAATCAGCCCCAGCATTTT. Translating gives CASSPGRNNQPQHF.

This clone was seen once. Other DNA sequences in this specimen translate into the identical CDR3. The CDR3, as DNA: TGCGCCAGCAGCCCAGACACCGGGGAGCTGTTTTTT. This sequence encodes CASSPDTGELFF. This sequence joins TRBV5-1 and TRBJ2-2; D is undetermined. V was shortened by 4 bases and J by 3 bases, with 4 bases between the two germline ends. CDR3 size: 12 residues. CDR1 and CDR2 (germline): SGHRS, YFSETQ. Based on the CDR3 plus reference TRBV5-1 and TRBJ2-2, the full variable domain is KAGVTQTPRYLIKTRGQQVTLSCSPISGHRSVSWYQQTPGQGLQFLFEYFSETQRNKGNFPGRFSGRQFSNSRSEMNVSTLELGDSALYLCASSPDTGELFFGEGSRLTVL.

The CDR3 nucleotides read TGTGCCAGCAGCTTAGCACGAGAGGCCCGGGACTCCTACAATGAGCAGTTCTTC. It encodes CASSLAREARDSYNEQFF. The chain has TRBV11-3 and TRBJ2-1; possible D gene TRBD2, 5 bases. V lost 1 base and J lost 0, with 16 bases in between. CDR3 length: 18 amino acids. Germline lookup yields CDR1 SGHNT and CDR2 YENEEA.

The rearrangement joins TRBV7-6 to TRBJ2-7, with D tentatively TRBD1 (5 bases). Per germline, CDR1 SGHVS and CDR2 FNYEAQ. CDR3 size: 15 residues. The V end was cut by 1 base, the J end by 2 bases, with 12 bases between. Written as DNA, the CDR3 is TGTGCCAGCAGCTTAGGCACCAGGGTCACCTACGAGCAGTACTTC. It specifies CASSLGTRVTYEQYF. The full variable domain, completed using reference TRBV7-6 and TRBJ2-7, is GAGVSQSPRYKVTKRGQDVALRCDPISGHVSLYWYRQALGQGPEFLTYFNYEAQQDKSGLPNDRFSAERPEGSISTLTIQRTEQRDSAMYRCASSLGTRVTYEQYFGPGTRLTVT.

The chain links TRBV28 to TRBJ2-5; TRBD2 agrees at 7 bases. V shed 3 bases, J shed 2 bases, and the junction held 3 bases outside the gene matches. CDR3 size: 14 residues. Germline CDR1 MDHEN, CDR2 SYDVKM. This chain's CDR3 is CASSLTSYQETQYF. As DNA, the CDR3 is TGTGCCAGCAGTTTGACTAGCTATCAAGAGACCCAGTACTTC.

V and J are TRBV5-4 and TRBJ2-1, with D possibly being TRBD2 (5 bases). CDR1 and CDR2 (germline): SGHNT, YYREEE (reference sequence). Deletions cut 4 bases from V and 2 bases from J, with 13 bases between. This CDR3 is 15 amino acids long. The CDR3 loop is CASSVASGTYNEQFF. The CDR3 bases are TGTGCCAGCAGCGTTGCCAGCGGCACCTACAATGAGCAGTTCTTC.

CDR3 nucleotide sequence: TGTGCCATCAGTGACGCGCCCGGTTACCACGAGCAGTACTTC. Translating gives CAISDAPGYHEQYF. The V call is TRBV10-3, the J call TRBJ2-7; D remains ambiguous. The V gene's germline CDR1 is ENHRY and CDR2 SYGVKD. The CDR3 runs to 14 residues. V was pared by 3 bases and J by 5 bases, with 14 bases between.

The chain employs TRBV19 and TRBJ2-4, with TRBD2 matching 9 bases. CDR1 is LNHDA, CDR2 SQIVND, per germline (reference sequence). The trim removed 2 bases at V and 3 bases at J, leaving 5 bases unmatched. There are 16 residues in the CDR3. The CDR3 protein is CASSIHGGRGKNIQYF. The DNA for the CDR3 is TGTGCCAGTAGTATACACGGCGGGAGGGGCAAAAACATTCAGTACTTC.

The sample holds one count of this clone. The V call is TRBV6-2 or TRBV6-3, the J call TRBJ1-6; D is possibly TRBD1 (6 bases). CDR1 and CDR2 (germline): MNHEY, SVGEGT. The CDR3 runs 17 residues. V was pared by 4 bases and J by 10 bases, with 23 bases between. The CDR3 is CASSSSRDISTGSPLHF. For the CDR3, the DNA is TGTGCCAGCAGTTCATCTCGGGACATCTCAACGGGCTCACCCCTCCACTTT.

The chain recombines TRBV6-2 or TRBV6-3 with TRBJ1-5; 9 nucleotides match TRBD1. V lost 4 bases to trimming and J lost 0 bases; unmatched junction nucleotides: 4. Germline V lookup: CDR1 MNHEY, CDR2 SVGEGT. The CDR3 contains 16 residues. The CDR3 nucleotides are TGTGCCAGCAGTTCGACAGGGGGTTTTAGCAATCAGCCCCAGCATTTT. It yields the protein CASSSTGGFSNQPQHF.

The chain carries TRBV9 and TRBJ2-1; 9 bases are shared with TRBD2. V shed 4 bases and J 4 bases; nucleotides not matched to a gene: 6. This CDR3 region has 15 residues. Looked up from germline, CDR1 is SGDLS and CDR2 is YYNGEE. CDR3 loop: CASSLPSGVYNEQFF. The DNA of the CDR3 is TGTGCCAGCAGCTTACCTAGCGGGGTGTACAATGAGCAGTTCTTC.

The gene calls are TRBV27 and TRBJ2-1; tentative D call: TRBD2 (5 bases). This CDR3 has 12 amino acids. Germline CDR1 is MNHEY and CDR2 is SMNVEV (reference sequence). Between the trimmed V and J ends, which lost 5 bases and 9 bases, there was a span of 11 bases. The CDR3 DNA sequence: TGTGCCAGCAGTCTATTAGAGGGTGAGCAGTTCTTC. Amino acid sequence: CASSLLEGEQFF.

This chain links TRBV28 with TRBJ1-3; 9 positions agree with TRBD1. V was clipped by 2 bases and J by 7 bases; unmatched bases: 6. Germline V gene data show CDR1 as MDHEN and CDR2 as SYDVKM. The CDR3 contains 15 residues. The CDR3 is CASSLEQGARNTIYF. The CDR3 DNA follows: TGTGCCAGCAGTTTAGAACAGGGGGCTCGCAACACCATATATTTT.